This T cell receptor beta chain derives from a study of OX40 agonist ivuxolimab in advanced cancers. Study in general: Among those enrolled, mean age was about 62 years (range roughly 23 to 90) and 75% to 85% were male.

Using immunoSEQ multiplex PCR, the repertoire was profiled, and TCRdb retains in-frame clones only, with some absent. Of about 23,000 clones in the sample, approximately 80% were seen once. The receptor was isolated from an adult with an advanced solid tumor such as melanoma, head and neck, liver or kidney cancer. The sequences come from CD4+ or CD8+ T cells sorted from blood, collected in a trial of the OX40 agonist ivuxolimab.

DNA of the CDR3: TGTGCCAGCAGTTTACAGGAGGATACGCAGTATTTT. Protein: CASSLQEDTQYF. The chain links TRBV28 to TRBJ2-3; D is unresolved. Germline assignment: CDR1 MDHEN and CDR2 SYDVKM. V gave up 2 bases and J gave up 6 bases, with 6 bases separating them. CDR3 size: 12 residues.